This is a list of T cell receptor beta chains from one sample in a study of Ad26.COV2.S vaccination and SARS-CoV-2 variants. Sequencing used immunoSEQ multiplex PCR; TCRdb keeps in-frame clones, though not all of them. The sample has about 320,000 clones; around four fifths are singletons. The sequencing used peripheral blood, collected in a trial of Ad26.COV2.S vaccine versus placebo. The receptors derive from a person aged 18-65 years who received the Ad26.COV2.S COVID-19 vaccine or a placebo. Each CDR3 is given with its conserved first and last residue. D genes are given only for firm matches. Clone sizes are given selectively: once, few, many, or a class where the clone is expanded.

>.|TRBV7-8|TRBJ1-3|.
CASSLGSRDSMGGNTIYF
TGTGCCAGCAGCTTAGGTTCTCGGGATTCGATGGGGGGAAACACCATATATTTT
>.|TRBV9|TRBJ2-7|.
CASSRPGADYEQYF
TGTGCCAGCAGCCGCCCGGGGGCGGATTACGAGCAGTACTTC
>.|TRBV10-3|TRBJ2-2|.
CAISDVDSNTGELFF
TGTGCCATCAGTGATGTGGACAGTAACACCGGGGAGCTGTTTTTT
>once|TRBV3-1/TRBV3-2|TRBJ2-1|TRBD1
CASSQDRGTVVDEQFF
TGTGCCAGCAGCCAAGATCGAGGGACAGTTGTCGATGAGCAGTTCTTC
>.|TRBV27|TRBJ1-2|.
CASSLSLQVDWGGYTF
TGTGCCAGCAGTTTATCTTTGCAGGTCGACTGGGGGGGCTACACCTTC
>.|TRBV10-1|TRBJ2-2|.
CASSHRNTGELFF
TGCGCCAGCAGTCACAGAAACACCGGGGAGCTGTTTTTT
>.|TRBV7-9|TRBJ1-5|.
CASSLGGMESNQPQHF
TGTGCCAGCAGCTTAGGTGGTATGGAAAGCAATCAGCCCCAGCATTTT
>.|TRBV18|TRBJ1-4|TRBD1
CASSPDRGLEKLFF
TGTGCCAGCTCACCAGACAGGGGGCTCGAAAAACTGTTTTTT
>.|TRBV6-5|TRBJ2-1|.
CASRDSSRNEQFF
TGTGCCAGCCGGGACTCCTCGAGGAATGAGCAGTTCTTC
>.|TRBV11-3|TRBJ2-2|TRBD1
CASSSKGAGTGELFF
TGTGCCAGCAGCTCTAAGGGGGCGGGCACCGGGGAGCTGTTTTTT
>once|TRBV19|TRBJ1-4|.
CASSISRARANEKLFF
TGTGCCAGTAGTATTAGCAGGGCCCGGGCTAATGAAAAACTGTTTTTT
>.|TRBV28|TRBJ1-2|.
CASTATLKGWGYTF
TGTGCCAGCACCGCAACCCTAAAAGGCTGGGGCTACACCTTC
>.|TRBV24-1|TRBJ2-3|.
CATSDLLNGRQYF
TGTGCCACCAGTGATTTGCTAAACGGGAGGCAGTATTTT
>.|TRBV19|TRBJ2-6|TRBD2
CASTPGGFSGANVLTF
TGTGCCAGTACCCCGGGGGGGTTTTCTGGGGCCAACGTCCTGACTTTC
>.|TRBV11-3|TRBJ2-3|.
CASSLIEGTDTQYF
TGTGCCAGCAGCTTAATTGAGGGCACAGATACGCAGTATTTT
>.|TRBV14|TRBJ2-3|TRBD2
CASSKVQRGNTQYF
TGTGCCAGCAGCAAAGTTCAGCGGGGGAATACGCAGTATTTT
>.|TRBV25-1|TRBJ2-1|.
CASSELRGRNEQFF
TGTGCCAGCAGTGAGTTACGGGGGAGAAATGAGCAGTTCTTC
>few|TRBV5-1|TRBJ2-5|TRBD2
CASSSGTSGGPTQYF
TGCGCCAGCAGCTCTGGGACTAGCGGGGGCCCGACCCAGTACTTC
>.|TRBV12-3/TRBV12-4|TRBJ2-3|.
CASSPGSDTQYF
TGTGCCAGCAGTCCAGGGTCAGATACGCAGTATTTT
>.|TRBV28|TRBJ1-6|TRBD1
CASSDRGYNSPLHF
TGTGCCAGCAGTGACAGGGGGTATAATTCACCCCTCCACTTT
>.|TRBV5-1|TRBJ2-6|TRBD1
CASIPGQGVDGANVLTF
TGCGCCAGCATCCCGGGACAGGGAGTCGATGGGGCCAACGTCCTGACTTTC
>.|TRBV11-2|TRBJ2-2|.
CASSWGRGTGELFF
TGTGCCAGCAGCTGGGGGCGGGGCACCGGGGAGCTGTTTTTT
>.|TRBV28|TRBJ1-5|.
CASTGGNSNQPQHF
TGTGCCAGCACGGGCGGTAATAGCAATCAGCCCCAGCATTTT
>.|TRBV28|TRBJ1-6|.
CASSSRGGSYNSPLHF
TGTGCCAGCAGTTCAAGGGGAGGCTCCTATAATTCACCCCTCCACTTT
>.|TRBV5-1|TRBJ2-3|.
CASSLSAGFSTDTQYF
TGCGCCAGCAGCTTGAGTGCAGGTTTTAGCACAGATACGCAGTATTTT
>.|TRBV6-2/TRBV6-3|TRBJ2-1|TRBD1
CASSYFEPGQQNEQFF
TGTGCCAGCAGTTACTTTGAACCGGGACAGCAAAATGAGCAGTTCTTC
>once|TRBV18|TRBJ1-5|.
CASSAESGDQPQHF
TGTGCCAGCTCAGCTGAATCGGGGGATCAGCCCCAGCATTTT
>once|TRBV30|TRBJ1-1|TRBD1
CAWDRGTNTEAFF
TGTGCCTGGGACAGGGGCACGAACACTGAAGCTTTCTTT
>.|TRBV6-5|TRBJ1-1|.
CASSYSHSLGEAFF
TGTGCCAGCAGTTACTCCCATTCCCTGGGCGAAGCTTTCTTT
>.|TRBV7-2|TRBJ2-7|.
CASSRIGEQYF
TGTGCCAGCAGCCGTATCGGCGAGCAGTACTTC
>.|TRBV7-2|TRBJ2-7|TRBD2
CASSYSSGAPYEQYF
TGTGCCAGCAGCTATTCTAGCGGGGCCCCCTACGAGCAGTACTTC
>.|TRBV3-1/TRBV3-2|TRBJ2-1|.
CASSLLVNEQFF
TGTGCCAGCAGCCTACTAGTTAATGAGCAGTTCTTC
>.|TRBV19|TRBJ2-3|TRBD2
CASSPLGGLAGGPSTDTQYF
TGTGCCAGTAGTCCCTTGGGAGGACTAGCGGGGGGCCCTAGCACAGATACGCAGTATTTT
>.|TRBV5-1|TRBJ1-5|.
CASSLAAGGNQPQHF
TGCGCCAGCAGCTTGGCCGCGGGAGGCAATCAGCCCCAGCATTTT
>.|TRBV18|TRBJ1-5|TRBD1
CASSPTLDRGGNQPQHF
TGTGCCAGCTCACCTACTCTGGACAGGGGCGGCAATCAGCCCCAGCATTTT
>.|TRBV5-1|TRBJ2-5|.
CASSSGGGWGVETQYF
TGCGCCAGCAGCTCCGGGGGCGGGTGGGGAGTAGAGACCCAGTACTTC
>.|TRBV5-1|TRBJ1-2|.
CASSLAIGDYGYTF
TGCGCCAGCAGCTTGGCCATAGGCGACTATGGCTACACCTTC
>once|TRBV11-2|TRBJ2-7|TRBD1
CASNPWGAGGHEQYF
TGTGCCAGCAACCCATGGGGGGCAGGGGGCCACGAGCAGTACTTC
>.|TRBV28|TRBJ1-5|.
CASSLPEVATNQPQHF
TGTGCCAGCAGCCTTCCTGAAGTTGCGACTAATCAGCCCCAGCATTTT
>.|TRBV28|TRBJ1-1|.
CATFGDKNTEAFF
TGTGCCACCTTTGGGGATAAGAACACTGAAGCTTTCTTT
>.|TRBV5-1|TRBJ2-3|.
CASSWLGGAKDTQYF
TGCGCCAGCAGCTGGCTCGGGGGCGCGAAAGATACGCAGTATTTT
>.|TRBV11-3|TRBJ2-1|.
CASSGRADEQFF
TGTGCCAGCAGTGGACGGGCCGATGAGCAGTTCTTC
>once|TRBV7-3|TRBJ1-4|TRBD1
CASSLSGTGNEKLFF
TGTGCCAGCAGCCTATCCGGGACAGGGAATGAAAAACTGTTTTTT
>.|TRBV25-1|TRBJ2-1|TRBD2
CASSELLAESSYNEQFF
TGTGCCAGCAGTGAATTGCTAGCGGAAAGCTCCTACAATGAGCAGTTCTTC
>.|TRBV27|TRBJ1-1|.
CASSSDRRPNTEAFF
TGTGCCAGCAGTTCAGACAGGAGACCGAACACTGAAGCTTTCTTT
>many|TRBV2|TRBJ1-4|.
CASSVATDRNEKLFF
TGTGCCAGCAGTGTCGCCACAGACAGAAATGAAAAACTGTTTTTT
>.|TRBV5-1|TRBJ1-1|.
CASSLGPGEAFF
TGCGCCAGCAGCTTGGGCCCAGGGGAAGCTTTCTTT
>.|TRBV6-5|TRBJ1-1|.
CASSYSAGGTNTEAFF
TGTGCCAGCAGTTACTCTGCCGGGGGGACGAACACTGAAGCTTTCTTT
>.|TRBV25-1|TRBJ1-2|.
CASSTGTWASGYTF
TGTGCCAGCAGTACCGGGACATGGGCATCTGGCTACACCTTC
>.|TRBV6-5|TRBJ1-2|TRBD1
CATATGGFYGYTF
TGTGCCACCGCGACAGGGGGCTTCTATGGCTACACCTTC
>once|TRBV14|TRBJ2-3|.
CASSQVSAVGQYF
TGTGCCAGCAGCCAAGTATCGGCTGTTGGGCAGTATTTT
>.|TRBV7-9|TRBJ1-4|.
CASSPRTTSEKLFF
TGTGCCAGCAGCCCTCGGACCACGTCCGAAAAACTGTTTTTT
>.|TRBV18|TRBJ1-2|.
CASSPLGTPNEGYTF
TGTGCCAGCTCACCACTGGGGACCCCCAACGAAGGCTACACCTTC
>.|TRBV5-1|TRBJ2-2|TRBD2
CASSLPAGLTGELFF
TGCGCCAGCAGCTTGCCAGCGGGGTTGACCGGGGAGCTGTTTTTT